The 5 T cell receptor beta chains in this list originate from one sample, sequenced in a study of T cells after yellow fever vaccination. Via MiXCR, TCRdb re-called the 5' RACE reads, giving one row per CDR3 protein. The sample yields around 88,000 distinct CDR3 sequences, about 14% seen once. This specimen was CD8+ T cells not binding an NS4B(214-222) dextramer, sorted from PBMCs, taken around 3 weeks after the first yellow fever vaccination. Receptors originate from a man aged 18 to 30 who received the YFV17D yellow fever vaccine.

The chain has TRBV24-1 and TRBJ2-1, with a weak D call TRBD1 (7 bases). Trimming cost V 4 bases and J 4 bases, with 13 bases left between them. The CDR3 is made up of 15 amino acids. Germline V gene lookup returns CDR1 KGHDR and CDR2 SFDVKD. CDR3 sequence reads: CATSDTGEVYNEQFF. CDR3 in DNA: TGTGCCACCAGTGACACAGGGGAGGTATACAATGAGCAGTTCTTC.

Here the CDR3 DNA reads TGTGCCAGCAGTTACTTCCGGGACGCATGGGGAGAGACCCAGTACTTC. This codes for CASSYFRDAWGETQYF. The J gene is TRBJ2-5, the V gene TRBV6-5, with D perhaps matching TRBD1 or TRBD2 (5 bases each). This CDR3 region has 16 residues. Germline V lookup: CDR1 MNHEY, CDR2 SVGAGI. Trimming removed 1 base from V and 4 bases from J, with 16 bases in between.

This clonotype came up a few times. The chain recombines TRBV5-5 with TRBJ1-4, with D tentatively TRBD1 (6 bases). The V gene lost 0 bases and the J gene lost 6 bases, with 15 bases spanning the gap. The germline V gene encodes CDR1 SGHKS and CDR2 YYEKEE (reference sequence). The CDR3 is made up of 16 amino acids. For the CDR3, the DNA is TGTGCCAGCAGCTTGGCTCCAGGCAGGGGTGATGAAAAACTGTTTTTT. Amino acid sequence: CASSLAPGRGDEKLFF.

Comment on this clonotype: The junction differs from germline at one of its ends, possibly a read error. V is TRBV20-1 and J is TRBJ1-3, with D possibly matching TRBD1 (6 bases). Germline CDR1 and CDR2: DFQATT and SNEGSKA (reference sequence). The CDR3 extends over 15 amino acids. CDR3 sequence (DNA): TGCAGTGCCAGAGGGGACACTGACTCTGGAAACACCATATATTTT. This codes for CSARGDTDSGNTIYF.

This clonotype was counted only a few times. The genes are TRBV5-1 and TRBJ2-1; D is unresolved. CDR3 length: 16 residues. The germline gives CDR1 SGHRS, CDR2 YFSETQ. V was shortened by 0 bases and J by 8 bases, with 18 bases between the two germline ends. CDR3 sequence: CASSLVFRTRSHEQFF. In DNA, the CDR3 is TGCGCCAGCAGCTTGGTTTTTCGGACGAGAAGCCATGAGCAGTTCTTC.